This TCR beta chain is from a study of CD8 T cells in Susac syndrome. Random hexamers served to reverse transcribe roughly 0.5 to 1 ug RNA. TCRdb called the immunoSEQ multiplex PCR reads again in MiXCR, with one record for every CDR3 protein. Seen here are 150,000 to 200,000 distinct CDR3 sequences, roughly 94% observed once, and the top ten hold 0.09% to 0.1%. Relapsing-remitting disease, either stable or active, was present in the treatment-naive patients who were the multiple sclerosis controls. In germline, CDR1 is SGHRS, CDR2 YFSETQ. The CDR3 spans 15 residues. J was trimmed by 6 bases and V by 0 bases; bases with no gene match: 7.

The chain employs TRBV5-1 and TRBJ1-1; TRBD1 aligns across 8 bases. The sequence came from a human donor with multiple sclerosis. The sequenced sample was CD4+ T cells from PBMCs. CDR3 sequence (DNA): TGCGCCAGCAGCTTGGAAGGGAACAGGGGGGCTGAAGCTTTCTTT. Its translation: CASSLEGNRGAEAFF.